A single sample gave rise to the 23 T cell receptor beta chains below, sequenced in a study of blood T cell repertoires in COVID-19. Sequenced by immunoSEQ multiplex PCR; TCRdb stores in-frame clones only, minus some. The sample records 240,000 or so clones, 80% to 90% being singletons. Sequencing used PBMCs or T cells enriched from blood (not recorded which). These receptors were obtained from a man aged 50 or older who had been exposed to COVID-19.

The rearrangement links TRBV7-9 to TRBJ2-1, with D possibly being TRBD1 (6 bases). The V gene's germline CDR1 is SEHNR and CDR2 FQNEAQ (reference sequence). V was pared by 5 bases and J by 10 bases, with 15 bases between. The CDR3 runs to 13 residues. CDR3 bases: TGTGCCAGCAGCCTCCGACAGGTCGGCGAGCAGTTCTTC. It translates to CASSLRQVGEQFF.

Here the CDR3 reads CASSLDFSGTNYGYTF. The CDR3 bases are TGTGCCAGCAGCTTAGATTTCTCAGGGACTAACTATGGCTACACCTTC. The chain has TRBV7-2 and TRBJ1-2, with TRBD1 as a possible D gene (5 bases). Germline lookup yields CDR1 SGHTA and CDR2 FQGNSA. V dropped 1 base and J dropped 0 bases, with 12 bases sitting between them. CDR3 length: 16 residues.

This chain uses TRBV6-5 with TRBJ1-2, with D possibly TRBD1 on 6 matching bases. The length of the CDR3 is 13 residues. V shed 6 bases and J shed 4 bases, with 12 bases lying between them. In germline, CDR1 is MNHEY, CDR2 SVGAGI. The CDR3 region has the DNA TGTGCCAGCAGCGCAGGACAGTTCTATGGCTACACCTTC. This translates into CASSAGQFYGYTF.

CDR3: CASSQTGITEAFF. CDR3 bases: TGTGCCAGCAGCCAAACAGGGATCACTGAAGCTTTCTTT. This rearrangement joins TRBV6-5 to TRBJ1-1; D may be TRBD1 (6 bases). The CDR3 is 13 residues long. Deletions cut 6 bases from V and 4 bases from J, with 12 bases between. The germline gives CDR1 MNHEY, CDR2 SVGAGI.

The chain recombines TRBV6-1 with TRBJ1-6, with D possibly being TRBD1 (5 bases). The germline V gene has CDR1 MNHNS and CDR2 SASEGT. The CDR3 extends over 17 amino acids. V shed 2 bases and J shed 0 bases, with 11 bases lying between them. For the CDR3, the DNA is TGTGCCAGCAGTGAATCGGAGGGGCACTCCTATAATTCACCCCTCCACTTT. Protein: CASSESEGHSYNSPLHF.

The chain links TRBV10-3 to TRBJ2-6; D is unresolved. Trimming removed 0 bases at V and 0 bases at J, with 6 bases between. Germline lookup yields CDR1 ENHRY and CDR2 SYGVKD. The CDR3 extends over 16 amino acids. The CDR3 here is CAISESESSGANVLTF. CDR3 DNA: TGTGCCATCAGTGAGTCGGAGAGCTCTGGGGCCAACGTCCTGACTTTC.

The chain links TRBV5-1 to TRBJ2-5; TRBD2 agrees at 8 bases. The CDR3 covers 15 residues. The germline V gene encodes CDR1 SGHRS and CDR2 YFSETQ. The V segment lost 2 bases and the J segment 2 bases; nucleotides outside the gene matches: 5. For the CDR3, the DNA is TGCGCCAGCAGCTTTCCTAGCGGGCCGCAAGAGACCCAGTACTTC. It codes for CASSFPSGPQETQYF.

This chain uses TRBV11-3 with TRBJ2-2; TRBD1 agrees at 10 bases. Germline CDR1 SGHNT, CDR2 YENEEA. The V gene end was trimmed by 6 bases and the J gene end by 5 bases; junction bases not matched to a gene: 3. This CDR3 has 14 residues. The CDR3 reads CASRRQGATGELFF. The CDR3 bases are TGTGCCAGCAGGAGACAGGGGGCAACCGGGGAGCTGTTTTTT.

V usage is TRBV7-2 and J usage is TRBJ2-3, with 8 nucleotides matching TRBD1. The germline V gene encodes CDR1 SGHTA and CDR2 FQGNSA. CDR3 size: 15 residues. Trimming took 5 bases from V and 1 from J; bases not matched to a gene: 5. CDR3 amino acids: CASSGQGMGTDTQYF. As DNA, the CDR3 is TGTGCCAGCAGCGGACAGGGAATGGGCACAGATACGCAGTATTTT.

V is TRBV28 and J is TRBJ2-7; perhaps TRBD1 as D (5 bases). The CDR3 contains 12 residues. CDR1 MDHEN and CDR2 SYDVKM come from the germline V gene. Trimming removed 2 bases from V and 5 bases from J, with 7 bases in between. The CDR3 nucleotides are TGTGCCAGCAGTTTACCAGGGAACGAGCAGTACGTC. This codes for CASSLPGNEQYV.

In nucleotides, the CDR3 is TGTGCCAGCAGTCCTACAGGGACGTGGGGCACTGAAGCTTTCTTT. This gives the protein CASSPTGTWGTEAFF. V and J are TRBV28 and TRBJ1-1; the D gene is possibly TRBD1 (6 bases). V was clipped by 5 bases and J by 4 bases, with 17 bases between them. This CDR3 spans 15 amino acids. Per germline, CDR1 MDHEN and CDR2 SYDVKM.

This chain joins TRBV6-2 or TRBV6-3 and TRBJ1-5; D unclear. This CDR3 has 12 amino acids. From germline, CDR1 is MNHEY and CDR2 SVGEGT. V lost 5 bases and J 10 bases, leaving 12 bases between the germline ends. Written as DNA, the CDR3 is TGTGCCAGCAGTCAACTTCCGGGACCCCAGCATTTT. Protein product: CASSQLPGPQHF.

In its sample, this clone was seen once. V usage is TRBV5-1 and J usage is TRBJ2-1; D not resolved. Germline CDR1 SGHRS, CDR2 YFSETQ. V shed 2 bases and J shed 6 bases, with 12 bases lying between them. CDR3 length equals 14 residues. CDR3 nucleotide sequence: TGCGCCAGCAGCTTCTCTCGTCCTGTCAATGAGCAGTTCTTC. Protein: CASSFSRPVNEQFF.

This clone was counted only a few times. V usage is TRBV5-1 and J usage is TRBJ1-5, with D possibly matching TRBD1 (5 bases). This CDR3 is 15 amino acids long. Germline V gene sequence: CDR1 SGHRS, CDR2 YFSETQ. V was clipped by 4 bases and J by 0 bases, with 11 bases between them. CDR3 in amino acids: CASSPGANSNQPQHF. The CDR3 nucleotides read TGCGCCAGCAGCCCTGGGGCGAATAGCAATCAGCCCCAGCATTTT.

The chain links TRBV5-1 to TRBJ2-5, with D perhaps TRBD1 (5 bases). This CDR3 comprises 14 residues. Germline CDR1 is SGHRS and CDR2 is YFSETQ. V dropped 2 bases and J dropped 1 base, with 9 bases sitting between them. The DNA of the CDR3 is TGCGCCAGCAGCTTAGCGCAGGGCCAAGAGACCCAGTACTTC. Its translation is CASSLAQGQETQYF. Looking up the rest from reference TRBV5-1 and TRBJ2-5 gives the full variable domain: KAGVTQTPRYLIKTRGQQVTLSCSPISGHRSVSWYQQTPGQGLQFLFEYFSETQRNKGNFPGRFSGRQFSNSRSEMNVSTLELGDSALYLCASSLAQGQETQYFGPGTRLLVL.

The chain joins TRBV7-3 to TRBJ1-1, with 8 nucleotides matching TRBD1. Germline CDR1 reads SGHTA; CDR2 reads FQGTGA. The CDR3 runs 13 residues. V shed 3 bases and J 10 bases; nucleotides not matched to a gene: 7. The CDR3 reads CASSFGTGLGAFF. The CDR3 DNA sequence: TGTGCCAGCAGCTTCGGGACAGGCCTTGGAGCTTTCTTT.

The chain recombines TRBV6-5 with TRBJ1-2, with 7 bases identical to TRBD1. J gave up 3 bases and V 11 bases, and 9 bases lay outside the gene matches. The CDR3 runs to 13 residues. Germline V lookup: CDR1 MNHEY, CDR2 SVGAGI. This CDR3 is CAVRDRVDYGYTF. CDR3 bases: TGTGCCGTCCGAGACAGGGTCGACTATGGCTACACCTTC.

The chain has TRBV5-1 and TRBJ2-3; TRBD1 is a possible D gene (8 bases). Trimming took 3 bases from V and 4 from J, leaving 12 bases between them. Germline V gene lookup returns CDR1 SGHRS and CDR2 YFSETQ. The CDR3 is made up of 14 amino acids. CDR3 nucleotide sequence: TGCGCCAGCAGCTCCACAGGGGGGGCAGATACGCAGTATTTT. Its protein product is CASSSTGGADTQYF. The variable domain in full, with the rest retrieved from reference TRBV5-1 and TRBJ2-3, is KAGVTQTPRYLIKTRGQQVTLSCSPISGHRSVSWYQQTPGQGLQFLFEYFSETQRNKGNFPGRFSGRQFSNSRSEMNVSTLELGDSALYLCASSSTGGADTQYFGPGTRLTVL.

The chain employs TRBV5-5 and TRBJ2-1; no definite D call. CDR3 length: 14 amino acids. From germline, CDR1 is SGHKS and CDR2 YYEKEE (reference sequence). Trimming left V 0 bases short and J 7 bases short, with 11 bases between. The CDR3 DNA sequence: TGTGCCAGCAGCTTGGAGCCGTACTCTAATGAGCAGTTCTTC. Protein: CASSLEPYSNEQFF.

The rearrangement links TRBV28 to TRBJ1-3, with D uncertain. Trimming cost V 7 bases and J 0 bases, with 4 bases left between them. Germline CDR1 MDHEN, CDR2 SYDVKM. The CDR3 has 12 amino acids. CDR3 bases: TGTGCCAGCAAAGCCTCTGGAAACACCATATATTTT. Its protein is CASKASGNTIYF.

The chain couples TRBV5-1 to TRBJ2-6; D is uncertain. Germline loops: CDR1 SGHRS, CDR2 YFSETQ. The CDR3 has 14 residues. Trimming cost V 3 bases and J 2 bases, with 6 bases left between them. The CDR3 bases are TGCGCCAGCAGCTCATTTCCTGGGGCCAACGTCCTGACTTTC. Translating it yields CASSSFPGANVLTF.

V is TRBV19 and J is TRBJ1-3, with TRBD1 identical over 11 bases. J was trimmed by 0 bases and V by 3 bases; bases with no gene match: 4. The CDR3 has 17 residues. The germline CDR1 and CDR2 sequences are LNHDA and SQIVND (reference sequence). The CDR3 DNA reads as TGTGCCAGTAGTATCGGACAGGGGGCCCTCTCTGGAAACACCATATATTTT. As protein: CASSIGQGALSGNTIYF.

This chain uses TRBV29-1 with TRBJ2-1; 7 nucleotides match TRBD1. The junction had 6 bases not matched to a gene; V was cut back by 5 bases and J by 2 bases. This CDR3 has 14 amino acids. CDR1 and CDR2 (germline): SQVTM, ANQGSEA. This chain's CDR3 is CSVTSGGAYNEQFF. CDR3 sequence (DNA): TGCAGCGTTACCTCAGGGGGAGCCTACAATGAGCAGTTCTTC.